This is a list of T cell receptor beta chains from one sample in a study of CD8 T cells in ankylosing spondylitis. TCRdb reprocessed the 5' RACE reads with MiXCR, giving one entry per CDR3 protein. In the table there are fewer than 500,000 distinct CDR3 sequences, about 25% of which are singletons. Sequenced material: blood, either unsorted or a sorted T cell fraction (not recorded which). The receptors here all came from a male donor with ankylosing spondylitis. The CDR3 runs from the conserved cysteine through the conserved F or W. D genes are given only for firm matches. A row's size may be missing; if present it is once, few, many or a size class.

few,TRBD2,TRBJ2-6,TRBV20-1,TGCAGTGCTAGTCCCACGGGGAGGGTTGGGGCCAACGTCCTGACTTTC,CSASPTGRVGANVLTF
few,-,TRBJ2-1,TRBV2,TGTGCCAGCAGTCCAACTATTGAGCAGTTCTTC,CASSPTIEQFF
-,TRBD2,TRBJ2-7,TRBV6-2/TRBV6-3,TGTGCCAGCAGAATCGGGACTAGCGGGAGATACGAGCAGTACTTC,CASRIGTSGRYEQYF
-,-,TRBJ2-4,TRBV5-1,TGCGCCAGCAGCTCGGGACCCAGGAACATTCAGTACTTC,CASSSGPRNIQYF
few,TRBD2,TRBJ2-1,TRBV20-1,TGCAGTGCTAGAGGGGGACTAGCTGGCTCCTACAATGAGCAGTTCTTC,CSARGGLAGSYNEQFF
few,-,TRBJ2-4,TRBV7-2,TGTGCCAGCAGCTTTCAAGGCCCGGCCCTTCAGTACTTC,CASSFQGPALQYF
few,TRBD1,TRBJ2-1,TRBV25-1,TGTGCCAGCAGTCGGGCAGGGGGCGACTACTACAATGAGCAGTTCTTC,CASSRAGGDYYNEQFF
-,-,TRBJ2-3,TRBV5-6,TGTGCCAGCAGCTTTACAGGTGAAGATACGCAGTATTTT,CASSFTGEDTQYF
-,-,TRBJ2-7,TRBV29-1,TGCAGCGTTGTTTTAGGGGCGGAAACCTCCTACGAGCAGTACTTC,CSVVLGAETSYEQYF
few,TRBD1,TRBJ1-1,TRBV12-3/TRBV12-4,TGTGCCAGCAGTCCTACAGGGGAAGTGGGTGAAGCTTTCTTT,CASSPTGEVGEAFF
-,-,TRBJ2-3,TRBV20-1,TGCAGTGCTAGAGTCCCTGGGGGGCCATTCACAGATACGCAGTATTTT,CSARVPGGPFTDTQYF
-,-,TRBJ1-1,TRBV7-9,TGTGCCAGCAGCGAAAAGGACACTGAAGCTTTCTTT,CASSEKDTEAFF
-,-,TRBJ2-2,TRBV2,TGTGCCATCAACCCACTTGAGACCGGGGAGCTGTTTTTT,CAINPLETGELFF
-,-,TRBJ2-3,TRBV11-2,TGTGCCAGCAGCTGGTTCGCCCCAACAGATACGCAGTATTTT,CASSWFAPTDTQYF
few,-,TRBJ1-5,TRBV6-1,TGTGCCAGCAGTGAGAAGGGTAAGATAACTGGTAGCAATCAGCCCCAGCATTTT,CASSEKGKITGSNQPQHF
few,TRBD2,TRBJ2-1,TRBV29-1,TGCAGCGTCCCAAAAGCACTAGCGGGGACCCCTAATGAGCAGTTCTTC,CSVPKALAGTPNEQFF
few,-,TRBJ2-3,TRBV5-1,TGCGCCAGCAGCTTGATCTATAGGAGCGTCACAGATACGCAGTATTTT,CASSLIYRSVTDTQYF
many,TRBD1,TRBJ2-7,TRBV7-9,TGTGCCAGCAGCTTATATAGGACAGGGTCCTCCTACGAGCAGTACTTC,CASSLYRTGSSYEQYF
-,-,TRBJ1-2,TRBV29-1,TGCAGCGTAGATCAGGGCTACACCTTC,CSVDQGYTF
few,TRBD1,TRBJ2-3,TRBV15,TGTGCCACCAGCAGAGATGGGAGGATCGGACAGGGAATCTTAGATACGCAGTATTTT,CATSRDGRIGQGILDTQYF
-,-,TRBJ2-1,TRBV29-1,TGCAGCGTTGGTAAACTGGGGGGTGGGAACAATGAGCAGTTCTTC,CSVGKLGGGNNEQFF
few,-,TRBJ2-1,TRBV5-1,TGCGCCAGCAGCAAGGGGGGAGGGGACAATGAGCAGTTCTTC,CASSKGGGDNEQFF
-,-,TRBJ1-5,TRBV12-3/TRBV12-4,TGTGCCAGCAGTTTAAAGTCAGGTCCTAATAGCAATCAGCCCCAGCATTTT,CASSLKSGPNSNQPQHF
few,-,TRBJ1-5,TRBV6-1,TGTGCCAGCACCCAGAAGGGGGTTAAGGGCAATCAGCCCCAGCATTTT,CASTQKGVKGNQPQHF
few,-,TRBJ2-1,TRBV11-2,TGTGCCAGCAGCCTGACTCCCTACAATGAGCAGTTCTTC,CASSLTPYNEQFF
few,TRBD1,TRBJ2-1,TRBV10-3,TGTGCCATCAAAGGGGGCCCGGGCGACAATGAGCAGTTCTTC,CAIKGGPGDNEQFF
-,-,TRBJ2-2,TRBV7-9,TGTGCCAGCAGCCCCCGGGCCTCGAACACCGGGGAGCTGTTTTTT,CASSPRASNTGELFF
few,TRBD2,TRBJ2-5,TRBV5-1,TGCGCCAGCAGTAAGGGAGCTAGCGGGAAAGAGACCCAGTACTTC,CASSKGASGKETQYF
few,-,TRBJ1-1,TRBV2,TGTGCCAGCAGTGGGCCGAACACTGAAGCTTTCTTT,CASSGPNTEAFF
-,-,TRBJ1-5,TRBV21-1,TGTGCCAGCAGCTATGACAGGGGAGGCGCCCAGCATTTT,CASSYDRGGAQHF
few,-,TRBJ2-7,TRBV2,TGTGCCAGCAGACAGAAAACCGGGACAAAATTTTCTTACGAGCAGTACTTC,CASRQKTGTKFSYEQYF
-,TRBD1,TRBJ1-1,TRBV20-1,TGCAGTGCTGACCTGGACAGGCTAAGGTTT,CSADLDRLRF
once,-,TRBJ2-2,TRBV19,TGTGCCAGTAGTATAGAATCCCCGGGCACCGGGGAGCTGTTTTTT,CASSIESPGTGELFF
-,TRBD2,TRBJ2-1,TRBV20-1,TGCAGTGCTATACTAGCGGGAGTCTACAATGAGCAGTTCTTC,CSAILAGVYNEQFF
few,-,TRBJ1-4,TRBV5-1,TGCGCCAGCAGCTCAGAGGGGTGGGTTAATGAAAAACTGTTTTTT,CASSSEGWVNEKLFF
many,-,TRBJ1-4,TRBV2,TGTGCCAGCAGAGGTTCCATTCTGCTTGAAAAACTGTTTTTT,CASRGSILLEKLFF
few,-,TRBJ1-5,TRBV27,TGTGCCAGCTCGGATGCAGGGGATCAGCCCCAGCATTTT,CASSDAGDQPQHF
few,TRBD1,TRBJ1-2,TRBV18,TGTGCCAGCTCACCCCGGACAGGGGGAGCAGAGGATGGCTACACCTTC,CASSPRTGGAEDGYTF
-,-,TRBJ2-7,TRBV14,TGTGCCAGCAGCCAAATCATAGATTTCACCTACGAGCAGTACTTC,CASSQIIDFTYEQYF
-,-,TRBJ2-5,TRBV5-1,TGCGCCAGCAGCTTGTCAGGGCGGGAGACCCAGTACTTC,CASSLSGRETQYF
-,-,TRBJ1-5,TRBV20-1,TGCAGTGCTCCCTTAAAGGGGTTGGGTCAGCCCCAGCATTTT,CSAPLKGLGQPQHF
-,TRBD2,TRBJ2-1,TRBV11-2,TGTGCCAGCAGCTGGGGACTAGCGGGAGTAGAGTTCTTC,CASSWGLAGVEFF
-,-,TRBJ1-2,TRBV20-1,TGCAGTGCTAGAGAGTGGCGGCAGACAATTTTCTATGGCTACACCTTC,CSAREWRQTIFYGYTF
few,TRBD2,TRBJ2-3,TRBV20-1,TGCAGTGCTAGCCCTAGCGGGAGCACAGATACGCAGTATTTT,CSASPSGSTDTQYF
few,-,TRBJ2-5,TRBV7-2,TGTGCCAGCAGGTTAGGCGGGGCCGAAACTGGGGAGACCCAGTACTTC,CASRLGGAETGETQYF
-,TRBD2,TRBJ2-1,TRBV29-1,TGCAGCGTTGAAGACCCTTCGACTAGCGGGAGGAATGAGCAGTTCTTC,CSVEDPSTSGRNEQFF